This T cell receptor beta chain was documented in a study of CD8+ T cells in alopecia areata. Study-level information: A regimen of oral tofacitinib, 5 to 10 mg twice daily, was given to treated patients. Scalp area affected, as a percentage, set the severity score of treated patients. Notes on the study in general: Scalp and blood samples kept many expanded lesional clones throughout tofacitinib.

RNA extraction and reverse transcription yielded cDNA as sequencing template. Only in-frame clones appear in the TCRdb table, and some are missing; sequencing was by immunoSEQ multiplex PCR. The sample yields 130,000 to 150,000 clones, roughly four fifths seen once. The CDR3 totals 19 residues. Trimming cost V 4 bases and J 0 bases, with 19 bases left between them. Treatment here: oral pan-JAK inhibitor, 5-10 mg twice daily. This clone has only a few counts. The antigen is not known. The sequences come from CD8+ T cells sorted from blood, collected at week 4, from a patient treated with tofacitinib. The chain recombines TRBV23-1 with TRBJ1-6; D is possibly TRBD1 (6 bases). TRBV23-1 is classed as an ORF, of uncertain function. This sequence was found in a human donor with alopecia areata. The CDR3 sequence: CASSLNWTVQRSYNSPLHF. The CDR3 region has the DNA TGCGCCAGCAGTCTAAACTGGACAGTCCAACGCTCCTATAATTCACCCCTCCACTTT.